The rows below give T cell receptor beta chains drawn from one sample of a study of CD8+ T cells in alopecia areata. Some clones are missing from TCRdb's copy, which holds only in-frame ones; the method was immunoSEQ multiplex PCR. The sample has some 210,000 clones, 57% seen once; the top ten hold 0.4% to 0.55%. This specimen was CD4+ T cells sorted from blood, taken at week 0. Source of these receptors: a human donor with alopecia areata. The CDR3 runs from the conserved cysteine through the conserved F or W. Each record gives: V gene, D gene, J gene, clone size, CDR3 DNA, CDR3 protein. The D gene is left open where the match is weak. Size tells how often a clone was seen (once, few, many) or the class of an expanded clone, and some rows leave it out.

TRBV30	.	TRBJ1-1	.	TGTGCCTGGAGTGTACAAACTGAAGCTTTCTTT	CAWSVQTEAFF
TRBV4-2	.	TRBJ1-1	.	TGTGCCAGCAGCCGGTCCGGGAAAATGAACACTGAAGCTTTCTTT	CASSRSGKMNTEAFF
TRBV7-9	.	TRBJ1-6	.	TGTGCCAGCAGCTTAGACGTCTCCTATAATTCACCCCTCCACTTT	CASSLDVSYNSPLHF
TRBV29-1	.	TRBJ2-2	few	TGCAGCGCCGGGATCACCGGGGAGCTGTTTTTT	CSAGITGELFF
TRBV29-1	.	TRBJ2-4	few	TGCAGCGTTGGGGGGGCGAAAAACATTCAGTACTTC	CSVGGAKNIQYF
TRBV2	.	TRBJ1-3	.	TGTGCCAGCAGTGAATCGTACAGGGACTACTCTGGAAACACCATATATTTT	CASSESYRDYSGNTIYF
TRBV27	.	TRBJ2-3	few	TGTGCCAGCAGTTTAAGTCTGAGGGATACGCAGTATTTT	CASSLSLRDTQYF
TRBV5-1	TRBD1	TRBJ1-2	.	TGCGCCAGCAGCACAGTCGGGACAGGGACGAGGGACTATGGCTACACCTTC	CASSTVGTGTRDYGYTF
TRBV30	.	TRBJ2-4	few	TGTGCCTGGAGTGTACGACAGGGACTAGCCAAAAACATTCAGTACTTC	CAWSVRQGLAKNIQYF
TRBV15	.	TRBJ1-5	few	TGTGCCACCAGCAGAGAGGGACGGACTGATCAGCCCCAGCATTTT	CATSREGRTDQPQHF
TRBV21-1	.	TRBJ1-1	many	TGTGCCAGCAGCACCGGACGGTCCGACACTGAAGCTTTCTTT	CASSTGRSDTEAFF
TRBV11-2	.	TRBJ2-1	few	TGTGCCAGCAGCGAGGACTATCCGAATGAGCAGTTCTTC	CASSEDYPNEQFF
TRBV7-2	TRBD1	TRBJ2-7	.	TGTGCCAGCAGCCAAGGACAGGGATCCTACGAGCAGTACTTC	CASSQGQGSYEQYF
TRBV25-1	.	TRBJ1-4	.	TGTGCCAGCAGTCCGGGAAACGAAAAACTGTTTTTT	CASSPGNEKLFF
TRBV27	.	TRBJ1-5	.	TGTGCCAGCAGTTTGGTGGGCCAGTCCAATCAGCCCCAGCATTTT	CASSLVGQSNQPQHF
TRBV6-6	.	TRBJ1-1	.	TGTGCCAGCAGTTACGCGGGGACTGAAGCTTTCTTT	CASSYAGTEAFF
TRBV4-2	TRBD2	TRBJ2-1	once	TGTGCCAGCAGCAAACTAGCGGGGGGAAGCTCCTACAATGAGCAGTTCTTC	CASSKLAGGSSYNEQFF
TRBV11-2	.	TRBJ1-5	.	TGTGCCAGCAGTTACCAGGGGACGGGGCAGCCCCAGCATTTT	CASSYQGTGQPQHF
TRBV5-6	TRBD1	TRBJ2-7	.	TGTGCCAGCAGCTCGGACAGGCGCTACGAGCAGTACTTC	CASSSDRRYEQYF
TRBV5-4	.	TRBJ2-3	few	TGTGCCAGCAGCTCTCGGACAGAGACCACAGATACGCAGTATTTT	CASSSRTETTDTQYF
TRBV29-1	.	TRBJ2-1	few	TGCAGCGTTGCTGGGGCGAGGGGGAATGAGCAGTTCTTC	CSVAGARGNEQFF
TRBV18	TRBD2	TRBJ2-7	once	TGTGCCAGCTCAAACCTAGCGGAGAATTACGAGCAGTACTTC	CASSNLAENYEQYF
TRBV4-2	.	TRBJ2-3	.	TGTGCCAGCAGCCAAGCCGACACAGATACGCAGTATTTT	CASSQADTDTQYF
TRBV30	TRBD1	TRBJ1-1	.	TGTGCCTGGAGTGTACACAGGGGGTTCACTGAAGCTTTCTTT	CAWSVHRGFTEAFF
TRBV29-1	.	TRBJ1-1	.	TGCAGCGTTGGGGGCCTACTGAACACTGAAGCTTTCTTT	CSVGGLLNTEAFF
TRBV27	.	TRBJ2-7	.	TGTGCCAGCAGTTTATCCTTTTATAAGTACGAGCAGTACTTC	CASSLSFYKYEQYF
TRBV11-2	.	TRBJ1-2	.	TGTGCCAGCAGCTTAGGACAGTTTTATGGCTACACCTTC	CASSLGQFYGYTF
TRBV30	.	TRBJ2-3	.	TGTGCCTGGAGTGACTACGGGACTAGCACAGATACGCAGTATTTT	CAWSDYGTSTDTQYF
TRBV7-9	TRBD1	TRBJ1-5	.	TGTGCCAGCAGCCGAGCCGGGACAGGGCGCAATCAGCCCCAGCATTTT	CASSRAGTGRNQPQHF
TRBV29-1	TRBD1	TRBJ2-6	.	TGCAGCGTCGGACAGGGCGCTAGCTCTGGGGCCAACGTCCTGACTTTC	CSVGQGASSGANVLTF
TRBV27	TRBD1	TRBJ1-1	once	TGTGCCAGCGGAAGGACAGGGGGCGTTAGGCTCTTGGGGCCTGAAGCTTTCTTT	CASGRTGGVRLLGPEAFF
TRBV30	TRBD1	TRBJ2-5	.	TGTGCCAAGGGGGCCGGGTTCGGGGAGACCCAGTACTTC	CAKGAGFGETQYF
TRBV20-1	.	TRBJ2-3	.	TGCAGTGCTAGAGATGCAGATACGCAGTATTTT	CSARDADTQYF
TRBV29-1	.	TRBJ2-1	few	TGCAGCGTTGAGCTCCCGTACAATGAGCAGTTCTTC	CSVELPYNEQFF
TRBV15	.	TRBJ2-5	.	TGTGCCACCAGCAGAGATGTGGGGGATCGAGAGACCCAGTACTTC	CATSRDVGDRETQYF
TRBV30	.	TRBJ1-2	.	TGTGCCTGGATCCTAGAGGCGGACTATGGCTACACCTTC	CAWILEADYGYTF
TRBV5-1	.	TRBJ2-1	.	TGCGCCAGCAGCTTGGCCCCCGGGGCCTACAATGAGCAGTTCTTC	CASSLAPGAYNEQFF